The 6 T cell receptor beta chains presented below share a single source sample, sequenced in a study of Ad26.COV2.S vaccination and SARS-CoV-2 variants. The treatment denotes: about 20 received Ad26.COV2.S at low or high dose, single or two shots; about 5 received placebo; per-sample allocation not given. Samples were taken on day 63 after the first vaccine or placebo injection. Method: immunoSEQ multiplex PCR; TCRdb's copy keeps in-frame clones and lacks some. Among around 340,000 clones listed, 88% were seen once. The source material was peripheral blood, sampled in a trial of Ad26.COV2.S vaccine versus placebo. These receptors originate from a person between 18 and 60 years old who received the Ad26.COV2.S COVID-19 vaccine or a placebo.

CDR3 protein: CASSSKTGSRNQETQYF. DNA for the CDR3: TGTGCCAGCAGCTCCAAGACGGGATCGCGGAACCAAGAGACCCAGTACTTC. This sequence joins TRBV11-2 and TRBJ2-5; possible D gene TRBD2, 5 bases. V was trimmed by 4 bases and J by 0 bases, leaving 18 bases between them. This CDR3 has 17 residues. Germline lookup yields CDR1 SGHAT and CDR2 FQNNGV.

This sequence joins TRBV18 and TRBJ2-7, with 7 bases lining up with TRBD2. V shed 3 bases, J shed 7 bases, and the junction held 18 bases outside the gene matches. The CDR3 totals 17 residues. CDR1 and CDR2 from the germline V gene are KGHSH and LQKENI. The CDR3 nucleotides read TGTGCCAGCTCACCCCCTACCGGGGGAATAGCGGGTGAAGAGCAGTACTTC. Its protein is CASSPPTGGIAGEEQYF.

The rearrangement uses TRBV27 and TRBJ1-4; D might be TRBD1 (5 bases). Germline V lookup: CDR1 MNHEY, CDR2 SMNVEV (reference sequence). This CDR3 has 15 residues. Between the trimmed V and J ends, which lost 6 bases and 8 bases, there was a span of 19 bases. CDR3: CASSRKTGAVEKLFF. The CDR3 coding sequence is TGTGCCAGCAGCCGAAAAACCGGGGCAGTCGAAAAACTGTTTTTT.

The chain carries TRBV6-6 and TRBJ1-5; the D gene is possibly TRBD1 (5 bases). CDR1 and CDR2 from the germline V gene are MNHNY and SVGAGI (reference sequence). The CDR3 totals 13 residues. The germline V and J ends were trimmed by 6 bases and 7 bases, with 13 bases remaining between them. CDR3 in amino acids: CASSSAQGQPQHF. The CDR3 DNA reads as TGTGCCAGCAGCTCCGCCCAGGGACAGCCCCAGCATTTT.

This clone was observed a single time. The J gene is TRBJ2-7, the V gene TRBV6-5, with D possibly matching TRBD2 (6 bases). Germline values: CDR1 MNHEY, CDR2 SVGAGI. There are 14 residues in the CDR3. V was trimmed by 7 bases and J by 6 bases, leaving 19 bases between them. CDR3 sequence reads: CASKIGRIFSEQYF. The CDR3 DNA reads as TGTGCCAGCAAGATCGGGAGAATCTTTAGCGAGCAGTACTTC.

The V gene is TRBV2, the J gene TRBJ1-2; D unclear. In germline, CDR1 is SNHLY, CDR2 FYNNEI. Trimming left V 3 bases short and J 5 bases short, with 7 bases between. CDR3 length: 12 amino acids. The CDR3 region is CASSEERYGYTF. The CDR3 DNA follows: TGTGCCAGCAGTGAGGAGAGGTATGGCTACACCTTC.